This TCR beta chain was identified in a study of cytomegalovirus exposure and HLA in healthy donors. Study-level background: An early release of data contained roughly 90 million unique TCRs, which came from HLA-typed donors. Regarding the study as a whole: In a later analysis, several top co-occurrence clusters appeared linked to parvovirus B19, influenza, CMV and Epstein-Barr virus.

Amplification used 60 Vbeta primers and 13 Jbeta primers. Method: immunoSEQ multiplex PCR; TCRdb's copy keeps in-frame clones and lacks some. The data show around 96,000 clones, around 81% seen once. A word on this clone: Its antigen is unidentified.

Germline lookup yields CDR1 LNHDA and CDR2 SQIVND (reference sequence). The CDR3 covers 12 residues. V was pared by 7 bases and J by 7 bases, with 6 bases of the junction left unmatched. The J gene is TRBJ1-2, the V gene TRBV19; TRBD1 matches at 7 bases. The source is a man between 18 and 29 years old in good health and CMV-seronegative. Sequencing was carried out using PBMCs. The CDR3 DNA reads TGTGCCAGTACGGTCCAGGGGGGTGGCTACACCTTC. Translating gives CASTVQGGGYTF.